This T cell receptor beta chain was identified during a study of human T cells and chemical hapten exposure. Overall study context: Patients, chiefly female, had alopecia areata, totalis or universalis.

Of note for this clonotype: Its antigen remains unidentified.

CDR1 MNHNY and CDR2 SVGAGI come from the germline V gene (reference sequence). The trim removed 5 bases at V and 4 bases at J, leaving 4 bases unmatched. This CDR3 has 15 residues. Stated time point: patch test 3, about 24 weeks after DPC sensitization. Treatment in this sample: therapeutic diphenylcyclopropenone sensitization with weekly scalp DPC. Study observations and caveats: Patch test score rose with PT1 expanded TCR count, significant at thresholds 8, 16 and 32, not 4. The donors suffered from alopecia, so their immune response may not match that of healthy people.

Within the library, unique molecular identifiers were attached to each individual cDNA molecule. One entry per CDR3 protein, called by TCRdb with MiXCR from the RACE reads. Here the sample spans roughly 62,000 distinct CDR3 sequences, 9.5% to 15% being singletons. This chain uses TRBV6-6 with TRBJ2-1; 11 bases line up with TRBD2. Specimen: whole blood, collected in connection with sensitization to the hapten diphenylcyclopropenone (DPC). The sequence was collected from a young man with alopecia areata. Some clones in this sample may be carry-over from other donors' samples. CDR3 bases: TGTGCCAGCAGTCTGACTAGCGGGGCTTACAATGAGCAGTTCTTC. This gives the protein CASSLTSGAYNEQFF.